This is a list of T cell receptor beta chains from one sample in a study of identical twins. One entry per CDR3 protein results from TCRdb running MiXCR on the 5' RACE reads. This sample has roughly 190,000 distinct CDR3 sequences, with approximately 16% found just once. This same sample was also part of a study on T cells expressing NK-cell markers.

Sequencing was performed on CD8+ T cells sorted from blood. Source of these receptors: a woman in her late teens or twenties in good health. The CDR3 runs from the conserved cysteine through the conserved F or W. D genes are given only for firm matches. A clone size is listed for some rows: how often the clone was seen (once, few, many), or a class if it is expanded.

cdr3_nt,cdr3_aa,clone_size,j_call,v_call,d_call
TGTGCCAGCAGTTACACCCCACTAGCGGATTGGGCGTACTTC,CASSYTPLADWAYF,NA,TRBJ2-7,TRBV6-2/TRBV6-3,TRBD2
TGTGCCAGCAGCAAAGGAATCGGGCAGACCCAGTACTTC,CASSKGIGQTQYF,NA,TRBJ2-5,TRBV21-1,NA
TGCGCCAGCAGCCAAAATCGGTTCAGGAGGCTGGCCACTGAAGCTTTCTTT,CASSQNRFRRLATEAFF,NA,TRBJ1-1,TRBV4-1,NA
TGCGCCAGCAGCCAAGACCCGACAGGGGCCGATGGCTACACCTTC,CASSQDPTGADGYTF,few,TRBJ1-2,TRBV4-1,TRBD1
TGCAGCGTTGAAAAGACTGTCGGTCAGGACACCTTC,CSVEKTVGQDTF,few,TRBJ1-2,TRBV29-1,NA
TGTGCCAGCGGGGAGGGGGAGCAGTACTTC,CASGEGEQYF,few,TRBJ2-7,TRBV9,TRBD2
TGTGCCAGCAGCACCGGACAACACTACACCTTC,CASSTGQHYTF,NA,TRBJ1-2,TRBV12-3/TRBV12-4,NA
TGTGCCAGCAGCCCTTTTGAAGCGGGAGGAAGGGAGCAGTACTTC,CASSPFEAGGREQYF,NA,TRBJ2-7,TRBV9,TRBD2
TGTGCCAGCAGCGCCGGGGGGGGGGATGAGCAGTTCTTC,CASSAGGGDEQFF,NA,TRBJ2-1,TRBV11-2,TRBD2
TGCAGTGCTCTCAATATCGGACAGACAGATACGCAGTATTTT,CSALNIGQTDTQYF,few,TRBJ2-3,TRBV20-1,NA
TGTGCCAGCAGTTGGACAGGGACTGAGCAGTTCTTC,CASSWTGTEQFF,few,TRBJ2-1,TRBV5-4,TRBD1
TGCGCCAGCAGTGACACCGGGACTAGCGGCTCCTACGAGCAGTACTTC,CASSDTGTSGSYEQYF,NA,TRBJ2-7,TRBV10-2,TRBD2
TGTGCCAGCAACCCGGGGGGGCTCTACAATGAGCAGTTCTTC,CASNPGGLYNEQFF,NA,TRBJ2-1,TRBV14,TRBD2
TGCGCCAGCAGCTTGATAGAGGGGAGGTACGAGCAGTACTTC,CASSLIEGRYEQYF,few,TRBJ2-7,TRBV5-1,NA
TGTGCCTGGAGTGTCGGAAGGGGTCAGCCCCAGCATTTT,CAWSVGRGQPQHF,few,TRBJ1-5,TRBV30,NA
TGTGCCAGCACTCATTCCGAGTATCCAGATACGCAGTATTTT,CASTHSEYPDTQYF,few,TRBJ2-3,TRBV4-2,NA
TGTGCCAGCAGCCCACGGTTAGTGGAACAAGAGACCCAGTACTTC,CASSPRLVEQETQYF,once,TRBJ2-5,TRBV7-9,NA
TGTGCCAGCAGCTTAGCTAGCGGGCCCTCCTACGAGCAGTACTTC,CASSLASGPSYEQYF,NA,TRBJ2-7,TRBV11-2,TRBD2
TGTGCCAGCAGCCCGGTAACCGAGCAGTACTTC,CASSPVTEQYF,NA,TRBJ2-7,TRBV7-9,NA
TGCGCCAGCAATGGGGACAGGGAGTCCGCTGAAGCTTTCTTT,CASNGDRESAEAFF,NA,TRBJ1-1,TRBV10-1,TRBD1
TGTGCCAGCAGTTTTCTAGCGGGAGGTGATGAGCAGTTCTTC,CASSFLAGGDEQFF,few,TRBJ2-1,TRBV12-3/TRBV12-4,TRBD2
TGCAGTGCTAGAGCCCTTACGGGGTTAAACTTTTACACAGATACGCAGTATTTT,CSARALTGLNFYTDTQYF,NA,TRBJ2-3,TRBV20-1,NA
TGCAGTGCCAGCCTAGCGGGAGGGGCCTACGAGCAGTACTTC,CSASLAGGAYEQYF,NA,TRBJ2-7,TRBV20-1,TRBD2
TGTGCCACCAGTGTGGCTGGTGGGGGGGAGGAGCAGTTCTTC,CATSVAGGGEEQFF,few,TRBJ2-1,TRBV24-1,TRBD2
TGCAGTGCTAGCACAGGGACCTACGAGCAGTACTTC,CSASTGTYEQYF,NA,TRBJ2-7,TRBV20-1,NA
TGCAGCGTTCACAGACCCGCGGGCCAAGAGACCCAGTACTTC,CSVHRPAGQETQYF,few,TRBJ2-5,TRBV29-1,NA
TGTGCCAGTTCTCGGTCCGATACGCAGTATTTT,CASSRSDTQYF,few,TRBJ2-3,TRBV7-9,NA
TGTGCCTGGAGTGTGGCCCAAGGCACTGAAGCTTTCTTT,CAWSVAQGTEAFF,few,TRBJ1-1,TRBV30,NA
TGCAGTGCTAGAGCGCCAGCGAACACTGAAGCTTTCTTT,CSARAPANTEAFF,once,TRBJ1-1,TRBV20-1,NA
TGTGCCAGCAGTCCCGACAGGGGAGAGAGCACAGATACGCAGTATTTT,CASSPDRGESTDTQYF,few,TRBJ2-3,TRBV12-3/TRBV12-4,TRBD1
TGCAGTGCTAGTAGTGACAGGGGTGCAGGGAACATTACCGGGGAGCTGTTTTTT,CSASSDRGAGNITGELFF,NA,TRBJ2-2,TRBV20-1,TRBD1
TGTGCCAGCAGGCCCGATCTAGCGGGAGTCTACGAGCAGTACTTC,CASRPDLAGVYEQYF,NA,TRBJ2-7,TRBV7-2,TRBD2
TGTGCCAGCAGCGCAGGCGGAAATTCACCCCTCCACTTT,CASSAGGNSPLHF,NA,TRBJ1-6,TRBV9,NA
TGTGCCAGCAGTGAAGGGCCAAACAATGAGCAGTTCTTC,CASSEGPNNEQFF,few,TRBJ2-1,TRBV6-4,NA
TGCAGCGTTGAAGGACTAGCGGGGGGTCAACAGTACAATGAGCAGTTCTTC,CSVEGLAGGQQYNEQFF,NA,TRBJ2-1,TRBV29-1,TRBD2
TGTGCCAGCAGCCTCAGATGGTCTGACGAGCAGTACTTC,CASSLRWSDEQYF,once,TRBJ2-7,TRBV14,NA
TGTGCCAGCGGAGCCCCGGATAGCGGAGAGAATGAGCAGTTCTTC,CASGAPDSGENEQFF,NA,TRBJ2-1,TRBV7-8,NA
TGCGCCAGCAGCCAAGATCAGGGAGGGACTGGCTACACCTTC,CASSQDQGGTGYTF,few,TRBJ1-2,TRBV4-1,NA
TGTGCCAGCACCCCGCTGGGGACAGTCAGCTCTGGGGCCAACGTCCTGACTTTC,CASTPLGTVSSGANVLTF,few,TRBJ2-6,TRBV7-8,TRBD1
TGTGCCAGCAGTGAACTGAGACTACTGAGCTCCTACAATGAGCAGTTCTTC,CASSELRLLSSYNEQFF,NA,TRBJ2-1,TRBV6-1,NA
TGTGCCAGCAGTCTAGACCCAGCCCTAGCGGACCAAGAGACCCAGTACTTC,CASSLDPALADQETQYF,few,TRBJ2-5,TRBV12-3/TRBV12-4,TRBD2
TGTGCCAGCAGTACGGGACAGTTCTACGAGCAGTACTTC,CASSTGQFYEQYF,many,TRBJ2-7,TRBV6-2/TRBV6-3,TRBD1
TGCAGTGCTAGCCCCCGACGACTAGCGGGGGCCTCAGGGGAGCAGTTCTTC,CSASPRRLAGASGEQFF,NA,TRBJ2-1,TRBV20-1,TRBD2
TGCGCCAGCAGCCAAACCCAGTTCAAACGCAATGAGCAGTTCTTC,CASSQTQFKRNEQFF,few,TRBJ2-1,TRBV4-3,NA
TGTGCCAGCAGCACTCGACTAGCGGGGGGTCCATCCTACAATGAGCAGTTCTTC,CASSTRLAGGPSYNEQFF,few,TRBJ2-1,TRBV9,TRBD2
TGTGCCAGCAGTGATCAGGGGGCGAGGGACTACGAGCAGTACTTC,CASSDQGARDYEQYF,few,TRBJ2-7,TRBV25-1,TRBD1
TGTGCCAGCAGCCCATGGGGAGCCAGGGAGGATAGCTACGAGCAGTACTTC,CASSPWGAREDSYEQYF,NA,TRBJ2-7,TRBV7-9,NA
TGTGCCAGCAGTGAGTCCAGCACCATCTACGAGCAGTACTTC,CASSESSTIYEQYF,NA,TRBJ2-7,TRBV6-1,NA
TGTGCCAGCAGCGGACGGGACAGGGACTACGAGCAGTACTTC,CASSGRDRDYEQYF,NA,TRBJ2-7,TRBV14,TRBD1
TGCAGCGTTGAAACTTTGGAGGTTGAGACTGAAGCTTTCTTT,CSVETLEVETEAFF,NA,TRBJ1-1,TRBV29-1,NA
TGTGCCAGCAGCCGTTGGCGGGAGGGGTACCAAGAGACCCAGTACTTC,CASSRWREGYQETQYF,NA,TRBJ2-5,TRBV6-1,TRBD2
TGTGCCAGTAGTATCAACCCAGAGTACGAGCAGTACTTC,CASSINPEYEQYF,few,TRBJ2-7,TRBV19,NA
TGTGCCAGCAGCCTCAGGGACAGTAGGACTGAAGCTTTCTTT,CASSLRDSRTEAFF,few,TRBJ1-1,TRBV7-2,TRBD1
TGTGCCAGCAGTCACTGGTGGGACACCTACGAGCAGTACTTC,CASSHWWDTYEQYF,NA,TRBJ2-7,TRBV6-5,NA
TGTGCCAGCAGTACCCCCACCAGCTCCTACAATGAGCAGTTCTTC,CASSTPTSSYNEQFF,few,TRBJ2-1,TRBV12-3/TRBV12-4,NA
TGTGCCAGCAGCTTGTTCCAGGGGCCCTCCTACGAGCAGTACTTC,CASSLFQGPSYEQYF,NA,TRBJ2-7,TRBV7-8,NA
TGTGCCAGCAGCTCGGGGACGGGTGGGGATACGCAGTATTTT,CASSSGTGGDTQYF,few,TRBJ2-3,TRBV7-6,NA
TGTGCCAGCAGCGACTCACCGGGACAGGGTGTCGGTCGGCTAGGCTACGAGCAGTACTTC,CASSDSPGQGVGRLGYEQYF,few,TRBJ2-7,TRBV9,TRBD1